A single sample is the source of the 3 T cell receptor beta chains below, sequenced in a study of T cell changes during pregnancy in multiple sclerosis. The method was immunoSEQ multiplex PCR; TCRdb's version includes in-frame clones alone and lacks a portion of them. The sample records under 55,000 clones, approximately 93% being singletons. The sequencing used CD4+ T cells from peripheral blood mononuclear cells, collected in the third trimester of pregnancy. These receptors were collected from a female donor with multiple sclerosis, enrolled in a pregnancy study.

V and J are TRBV7-2 and TRBJ2-5; 7 nucleotides align to TRBD2. The CDR3 runs 15 residues. The V segment lost 1 base and the J segment 5 bases; nucleotides outside the gene matches: 7. Germline V gene data show CDR1 as SGHTA and CDR2 as FQGNSA. CDR3 sequence reads: CASSLEAGRAETQYF. The CDR3 DNA follows: TGTGCCAGCAGCTTAGAAGCGGGACGAGCGGAGACCCAGTACTTC.

The V gene is TRBV5-1, the J gene TRBJ1-3; 11 bases are shared with TRBD1. Germline CDR1 and CDR2: SGHRS and YFSETQ. The CDR3 spans 17 residues. V lost 5 bases to trimming and J lost 0 bases; unmatched junction nucleotides: 7. CDR3 residues: CASSTGTGGYSGNTIYF. DNA for the CDR3: TGCGCCAGCAGTACCGGGACAGGGGGATACTCTGGAAACACCATATATTTT.

V and J are TRBV28 and TRBJ1-2, with TRBD1 matching 10 bases. The CDR3 covers 15 residues. Germline V lookup: CDR1 MDHEN, CDR2 SYDVKM. V was pared by 4 bases and J by 8 bases, with 10 bases of the junction left unmatched. The CDR3 reads CASSYRDRGLGGYTF. For the CDR3, the DNA is TGTGCCAGCAGTTACCGCGACAGGGGGCTAGGAGGCTACACCTTC.